A single sample is the source of the 32 T cell receptor beta chains below, sequenced in a study of blood T cell repertoires in COVID-19. The repertoire was sequenced with immunoSEQ multiplex PCR; TCRdb's copy has only in-frame clones and lacks some. The sample includes under 25,000 clones, around 80% of them seen just once. Sequencing input: peripheral blood. Every receptor here comes from a woman at least 80 years old with acute or convalescent COVID-19.

The chain joins TRBV19 to TRBJ1-2, with TRBD1 as a possible D gene (6 bases). Germline V gene lookup returns CDR1 LNHDA and CDR2 SQIVND (reference sequence). The CDR3 is made up of 11 amino acids. V was clipped by 10 bases and J by 7 bases, with 13 bases between them. The CDR3 spells CATQGSFGYTF. The CDR3 coding sequence is TGTGCCACCCAGGGGAGCTTTGGCTACACCTTC.

The genes are TRBV25-1 and TRBJ2-2; TRBD1 agrees at 8 bases. V shed 3 bases and J 9 bases; nucleotides not matched to a gene: 9. The CDR3 totals 15 residues. CDR1 is MGHDK and CDR2 is SYGVNS in the germline V gene. The CDR3 DNA sequence: TGTGCCAGCAGTGAGGCGACAGGGGCGATCCGGGAGCTGTTTTTT. Translation gives CASSEATGAIRELFF. The full variable domain, in which reference TRBV25-1 and TRBJ2-2 provide the parts outside the CDR3, is EADIYQTPRYLVIGTGKKITLECSQTMGHDKMYWYQQDPGMELHLIHYSYGVNSTEKGDLSSESTVSRIRTEHFPLTLESARPSHTSQYLCASSEATGAIRELFFGEGSRLTVL.

The V gene is TRBV30, the J gene TRBJ1-6, with TRBD1 as a possible D gene (5 bases). V was clipped by 3 bases and J by 13 bases, with 16 bases between them. This CDR3 contains 13 residues. Germline assignment: CDR1 GTSNPN and CDR2 SVGIG (reference sequence). This CDR3 reads CAWRLQGMDPLHF. The CDR3, as DNA: TGTGCCTGGAGACTCCAGGGTATGGATCCCCTCCACTTT.

The chain carries TRBV7-2 and TRBJ1-5; possible D gene TRBD1, 5 bases. V dropped 6 bases and J dropped 0 bases, with 15 bases sitting between them. Germline loops: CDR1 SGHTA, CDR2 FQGNSA. The CDR3 runs to 16 residues. CDR3 bases: TGTGCCAGCAGTTCAGGTGGGGGGAATAGCAATCAGCCCCAGCATTTT. Amino acids: CASSSGGGNSNQPQHF.

This clone came up once. This sequence joins TRBV19 and TRBJ1-2, with D perhaps matching TRBD1 (5 bases). Trimming left V 3 bases short and J 7 bases short, with 15 bases between. Per germline, CDR1 LNHDA and CDR2 SQIVND (reference sequence). There are 14 residues in the CDR3. The CDR3: CASSIEGQSFGYTF. The CDR3 coding sequence is TGTGCCAGTAGTATCGAAGGACAATCATTTGGCTACACCTTC.

CDR3 in DNA: TGTGCCAGCAGCCGGGGGCGGACCGTTAACTATGGCTACACCTTC. Amino acid sequence: CASSRGRTVNYGYTF. This rearrangement joins TRBV3-1 (or the pseudogene TRBV3-2) to TRBJ1-2, with a tentative D call TRBD1 (6 bases). The CDR3 has 15 amino acids. V lost 4 bases and J lost 1, with 13 bases in between. Germline lookup yields CDR1 LGHDT and CDR2 YNNKEL (reference sequence).

The V gene is TRBV5-1, the J gene TRBJ2-6; D is unresolved. The germline gives CDR1 SGHRS, CDR2 YFSETQ. The length of the CDR3 is 14 residues. The germline V and J ends were trimmed by 4 bases and 3 bases, with 8 bases remaining between them. CDR3 DNA sequence: TGCGCCAGCAGCAGCAGCGATGGGGCCAACGTCCTGACTTTC. This gives the protein CASSSSDGANVLTF.

The V gene is TRBV5-1, the J gene TRBJ2-7; TRBD1 agrees at 9 bases. After removal of 2 bases from V and 4 bases from J, the junction contained 7 bases not matched to a gene. The CDR3 totals 15 residues. Germline assignment: CDR1 SGHRS and CDR2 YFSETQ. CDR3 sequence: CASSFRTGEGYEQYF. The CDR3 DNA follows: TGCGCCAGCAGCTTCCGGACAGGGGAGGGGTACGAGCAGTACTTC.

This chain links TRBV12-3 or TRBV12-4 with TRBJ2-1, with unresolved D. The CDR3 is made up of 11 amino acids. Trimming cost V 2 bases and J 7 bases, with 3 bases left between them. The CDR3 here is CASSLLNEQFF. The CDR3 DNA reads as TGTGCCAGCAGTTTATTAAATGAGCAGTTCTTC.

The J gene is TRBJ1-4, the V gene TRBV7-2; 10 bases are shared with TRBD1. V lost 5 bases and J lost 7; bases outside the gene matches: 7. Per germline, CDR1 SGHTA and CDR2 FQGNSA. This CDR3 has 15 amino acids. The CDR3 region is CASSPPGDRGEKLFF. As DNA, the CDR3 is TGTGCCAGCAGCCCACCGGGGGACAGGGGTGAAAAACTGTTTTTT.

The chain carries TRBV4-3 and TRBJ1-4; 12 bases agree with TRBD1. Germline CDR1 is LGHNA and CDR2 is YSLEER. J lost 7 bases, V lost 3 bases, and 9 bases had no gene match. The CDR3 contains 17 residues. CDR3 in DNA: TGCGCCAGCAGCCACGCCGGGACAGGGGGCCTCGGTGAAAAACTGTTTTTT. This encodes CASSHAGTGGLGEKLFF.

The chain links TRBV5-1 to TRBJ2-1; 10 nucleotides align to TRBD1. V was pared by 4 bases and J by 5 bases, with 9 bases of the junction left unmatched. Germline V lookup: CDR1 SGHRS, CDR2 YFSETQ. The CDR3 loop spans 16 amino acids. For the CDR3, the DNA is TGCGCCAGCAGCCTCCTGGGACAGGGGTCGAACAATGAGCAGTTCTTC. It specifies CASSLLGQGSNNEQFF.

The chain carries TRBV5-1 and TRBJ1-5, with TRBD1 as a possible D gene (6 bases). Deletions cut 3 bases from V and 1 base from J, with 14 bases between. Germline loops: CDR1 SGHRS, CDR2 YFSETQ. The CDR3 totals 16 residues. CDR3 amino acids: CASSSGTGKSNQPQHF. The CDR3 nucleotides read TGCGCCAGCAGCTCGGGAACAGGGAAAAGCAATCAGCCCCAGCATTTT.

The chain has TRBV9 and TRBJ1-1, with D unclear. Germline CDR1 is SGDLS and CDR2 is YYNGEE. The V gene lost 4 bases and the J gene lost 3 bases, with 13 bases spanning the gap. The CDR3 spans 14 residues. CDR3 region: CASSSTVVYTEAFF. The CDR3 DNA reads TGTGCCAGCAGCTCAACGGTAGTTTACACTGAAGCTTTCTTT.

This chain links TRBV7-7 with TRBJ2-2; 7 positions agree with TRBD2. The germline gives CDR1 SSHAT, CDR2 FNYEAQ (reference sequence). The CDR3 has 13 residues. CDR3 nucleotides: TGTGCTGAGGGCAGGGAGGGCACCGGGGAGCTGTTTTTT. This codes for CAEGREGTGELFF.

This clone is medium-sized by share. The chain uses TRBV6-2 or TRBV6-3 and TRBJ2-7; 15 bases line up with TRBD2. V was pared by 4 bases and J by 2 bases, with 6 bases of the junction left unmatched. This CDR3 is 17 amino acids long. Germline-derived CDR1 and CDR2 are MNHEY and SVGEGT. Here the CDR3 DNA reads TGTGCCAGCAGTTTTCGGACTAGCGGGAGGGCCGCCTACGAGCAGTACTTC. It translates to CASSFRTSGRAAYEQYF.

This clone came up once. The gene calls are TRBV7-8 and TRBJ2-7, with a tentative D call TRBD1 (5 bases). The CDR3 consists of 14 residues. Germline V gene lookup returns CDR1 SGHVS and CDR2 FQNEAQ. The V end was cut by 5 bases, the J end by 0 bases, with 11 bases between. The CDR3 DNA reads TGTGCCAGCAGCCCCGGACACAGCTCCTACGAGCAGTACTTC. This encodes CASSPGHSSYEQYF.

This sequence joins TRBV7-2 and TRBJ1-1; perhaps TRBD1 as D (5 bases). In germline, CDR1 is SGHTA, CDR2 FQGNSA. This CDR3 comprises 15 residues. Trimming stripped 0 bases from V and 1 base from J, with 9 bases between. CDR3 coding DNA: TGTGCCAGCAGCTTAGCCGGGGGGAGGAACACTGAAGCTTTCTTT. This translates into CASSLAGGRNTEAFF.

The CDR3 DNA sequence: TGTGCCAGTAGTATAGTGATGACAGGGTATAACTATGGCTACACCTTC. Its translation is CASSIVMTGYNYGYTF. The chain carries TRBV19 and TRBJ1-2, with 7 bases matching TRBD1. This CDR3 region has 16 residues. In germline, CDR1 is LNHDA, CDR2 SQIVND (reference sequence). The ends lost 1 base at V and 1 base at J; junction bases unmatched: 6.

In DNA form, the CDR3 reads TGTGCCAGCAGCTTAGGGGGACAGGCAGGGGTCTATGGCTACACCTTC. Protein product: CASSLGGQAGVYGYTF. The gene calls are TRBV7-2 and TRBJ1-2; 8 bases are a match to TRBD1. The ends lost 1 base at V and 4 bases at J; junction bases unmatched: 8. CDR3 length equals 16 residues. CDR1 is SGHTA, CDR2 FQGNSA, per germline.

This chain uses TRBV2 with TRBJ1-3; D is ambiguous. CDR1 is SNHLY, CDR2 FYNNEI, per germline. CDR3 size: 15 residues. V gave up 7 bases and J gave up 1 base, with 14 bases separating them. The CDR3 here is CASTNGAVSGNTIYF. In nucleotides, the CDR3 is TGTGCCAGCACCAACGGAGCAGTTTCTGGAAACACCATATATTTT.

J is TRBJ2-7 and V is TRBV14; no reliable D call. The V gene lost 0 bases and the J gene lost 0 bases, with 6 bases spanning the gap. Germline values: CDR1 SGHDN, CDR2 FVKESK. The CDR3 loop spans 14 amino acids. For the CDR3, the DNA is TGTGCCAGCAGCCAAGACAGGCTCTCCTACGAGCAGTACTTC. Amino acid sequence: CASSQDRLSYEQYF.

Notes on this clone: Since a much larger clone is just one base distant, this may be a read error. The chain has TRBV4-3 and TRBJ2-2; TRBD2 matches 8 bases. The CDR3 loop spans 17 amino acids. Germline V gives CDR1 LGHNA, CDR2 YSLEER. V trimming: 0 bases; J trimming: 6 bases; junction bases outside the gene matches: 9. CDR3 amino acids: CASSQEVLTGRAGELFF. CDR3 in DNA: TGCGCCAGCAGCCAAGAGGTCCTAACCGGGAGGGCCGGGGAGCTGTTTTTT.

V is TRBV18 and J is TRBJ1-2; D is uncertain. Trimming left V 5 bases short and J 12 bases short, with 7 bases between. This CDR3 region has 9 residues. The germline CDR1 and CDR2 sequences are KGHSH and LQKENI. CDR3 coding DNA: TGTGCCAGCTCAGTCGAGGACACCTTC. Its translation is CASSVEDTF.

J is TRBJ2-5 and V is TRBV11-3; 7 positions agree with TRBD1. This CDR3 contains 13 residues. J gave up 4 bases and V 6 bases, and 5 bases lay outside the gene matches. CDR1 and CDR2 from the germline V gene are SGHNT and YENEEA. CDR3 amino acids: CASRGQQLETQYF. In nucleotides, the CDR3 is TGTGCCAGCAGGGGACAGCAATTAGAGACCCAGTACTTC. Drawing the rest from reference TRBV11-3 and TRBJ2-5, the complete variable domain is EAGVVQSPRYKIIEKKQPVAFWCNPISGHNTLYWYLQNLGQGPELLIRYENEEAVDDSQLPKDRFSAERLKGVDSTLKIQPAELGDSAVYLCASRGQQLETQYFGPGTRLLVL.

The chain combines TRBV5-4 with TRBJ2-3; 8 bases fit TRBD1. The germline V gene has CDR1 SGHNT and CDR2 YYREEE (reference sequence). The CDR3 covers 13 residues. V dropped 7 bases and J dropped 4; count of bases not matched to a gene: 5. Here the CDR3 DNA reads TGTGCCAGCGGGCGCAGGGGGCCAGATACGCAGTATTTT. Translated: CASGRRGPDTQYF.

The rearrangement links TRBV6-5 to TRBJ1-1, with TRBD1 matching 10 bases. In germline, CDR1 is MNHEY, CDR2 SVGAGI. The CDR3 totals 16 residues. V was pared by 2 bases and J by 4 bases, with 7 bases of the junction left unmatched. CDR3 nucleotides: TGTGCCAGCAGTTACGGGACAGGGGCCCCCGGCACTGAAGCTTTCTTT. This gives the protein CASSYGTGAPGTEAFF.

The chain recombines TRBV9 with TRBJ2-1; a weak D match, TRBD2 (7 bases). The germline V gene has CDR1 SGDLS and CDR2 YYNGEE. The CDR3 loop spans 13 amino acids. The V gene lost 4 bases and the J gene lost 7 bases, with 12 bases spanning the gap. The CDR3 DNA follows: TGTGCCAGCAGCCCGGGGGGCTCGAATGAGCAGTTCTTC. As protein: CASSPGGSNEQFF.

The CDR3 loop reads CASSFGTVDQPQHF. The DNA of the CDR3 is TGTGCCAGCAGCTTCGGGACAGTTGATCAGCCCCAGCATTTT. The rearrangement uses TRBV7-2 and TRBJ1-5; the match to TRBD1 covers 7 bases. The trim removed 3 bases at V and 5 bases at J, leaving 4 bases unmatched. Looked up from germline, CDR1 is SGHTA and CDR2 is FQGNSA. The CDR3 is made up of 14 amino acids.

The chain carries TRBV6-6 and TRBJ2-5, with D perhaps TRBD1 (6 bases). The CDR3 has 14 residues. In germline, CDR1 is MNHNY, CDR2 SVGAGI (reference sequence). V dropped 6 bases and J dropped 5 bases, with 16 bases sitting between them. The CDR3 spells CASRPRQARETQYF. CDR3 bases: TGTGCCAGCAGGCCCAGACAGGCACGGGAGACCCAGTACTTC.

The chain employs TRBV3-1 (or the pseudogene TRBV3-2) and TRBJ1-1; D not certain. The CDR3 length is 13 residues. Per the germline V gene, CDR1 is LGHDT and CDR2 is YNNKEL (reference sequence). The V and J ends lost 6 bases and 1 base respectively, with 9 bases between them. The CDR3 loop is CASSPTGNTEAFF. In DNA form, the CDR3 reads TGTGCCAGCAGTCCGACGGGGAACACTGAAGCTTTCTTT.

The rearrangement joins TRBV10-3 to TRBJ2-7; a weak D match, TRBD1 (6 bases). Between the trimmed V and J ends, which lost 0 bases and 2 bases, there was a span of 11 bases. Germline CDR1 reads ENHRY; CDR2 reads SYGVKD. CDR3 length: 15 amino acids. The CDR3 spells CAISESTGGAYEQYF. The CDR3 bases are TGTGCCATCAGTGAGTCGACAGGTGGGGCCTACGAGCAGTACTTC.